This T cell receptor beta chain was documented in a study of shared clonotypes between healthy human individuals. The study's findings and limits: Larger estimated richness was generally seen in naive subsets than in memory subsets. With a handful of donors compared, 4.5% to 6.5% of naive CD4 clonotypes were shared.

For this clone: Its specificity is not known.

Clones were read by immunoSEQ multiplex PCR, and TCRdb kept only the in-frame ones, dropping some. The table records 950,000 to 1,100,000 clones, approximately 76% of them present only once. The CDR3 loop spans 14 amino acids. The V gene end was trimmed by 3 bases and the J gene end by 6 bases; junction bases not matched to a gene: 7. The material sequenced was memory CD4+ T cells sorted from blood. Regarding subset: CD45RA-negative fraction. The sequence derives from a man younger than 30 in good health. The rearrangement links TRBV23-1 to TRBJ1-1; 7 nucleotides line up with TRBD1. TRBV23-1 falls under the ORF class, with uncertain function. The CDR3 nucleotides read TGCGCCAGCAGTCAGAGGGGGACAGAGCCTGAAGCTTTCTTT. Protein sequence: CASSQRGTEPEAFF.